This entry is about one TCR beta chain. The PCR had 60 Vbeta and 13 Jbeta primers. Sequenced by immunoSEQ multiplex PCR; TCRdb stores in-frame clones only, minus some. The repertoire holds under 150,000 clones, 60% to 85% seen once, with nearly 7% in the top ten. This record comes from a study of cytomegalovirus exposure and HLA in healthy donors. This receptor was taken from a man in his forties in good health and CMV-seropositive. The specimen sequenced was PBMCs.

CDR3 in DNA: TGCGCCAGCAGCTTGGACGGGGTGGTGCCCAATGAAGCTTTCTTT. This translates into CASSLDGVVPNEAFF. The chain is built from TRBV5-1 and TRBJ1-1, with D uncertain. Trimming shortened V by 0 bases and J by 7 bases, and 16 bases separated the two germline ends. Per germline, CDR1 SGHRS and CDR2 YFSETQ. The CDR3 runs 15 residues.